The rows below give T cell receptor beta chains drawn from one sample of a study of memory CD4+ T cells and cytomegalovirus serostatus. Libraries were prepared by immunoSEQ multiplex PCR; TCRdb keeps only in-frame clonotypes and omits some of them. This table has some 64,000 clones, approximately 78% appearing once. Sample: memory CD4+ T cells from blood. These receptors all stem from an adult in good health and CMV-seronegative. The CDR3 runs from the conserved cysteine through the conserved F or W. D genes are given only for firm matches. Only part of the rows carry a size: once, few, many, or a class if the clone is expanded.

TRBJ1-6 . . TRBV30 CAAQQGSYNSPLHF TGTGCCGCACAGCAGGGGTCCTATAATTCACCCCTCCACTTT
TRBJ1-1 . . TRBV6-5 CASSNLDRNTEAFF TGTGCCAGCAGTAATCTCGACAGGAACACTGAAGCTTTCTTT
TRBJ2-7 . . TRBV7-8 CASSLDYYEQYF TGTGCCAGCAGCTTAGATTACTACGAGCAGTACTTC
TRBJ1-2 few . TRBV6-1 CASSTNYGYTF TGTGCCAGCAGTACTAACTATGGCTACACCTTC
TRBJ2-3 . . TRBV19 CASSLGRGTQYF TGTGCCAGCAGCCTTGGACGGGGCACGCAGTATTTT
TRBJ2-2 . TRBD1 TRBV5-4 CASSSQGAHTGELFF TGTGCCAGCAGCTCCCAGGGGGCCCACACCGGGGAGCTGTTTTTT
TRBJ1-4 . . TRBV4-3 CASSQVSGANEKLFF TGCGCCAGCAGCCAAGTCTCCGGGGCTAATGAAAAACTGTTTTTT
TRBJ2-5 . . TRBV9 CASSVYGDETQYF TGTGCCAGCAGCGTATACGGGGACGAGACCCAGTACTTC
TRBJ1-1 . TRBD1 TRBV4-1 CASSSDRGGNTEAFF TGCGCCAGCAGCTCGGACAGGGGTGGTAACACTGAAGCTTTCTTT
TRBJ2-3 . TRBD1 TRBV6-6 CASRGADRGTDTQYF TGTGCCAGCAGGGGGGCGGACAGGGGCACAGATACGCAGTATTTT
TRBJ2-1 . . TRBV18 CASSPRYSGYNEQFF TGTGCCAGCTCACCACGTTACTCCGGTTACAATGAGCAGTTCTTC
TRBJ1-4 . TRBD1 TRBV6-5 CASSGQGSNEKLFF TGTGCCAGCAGTGGACAGGGGAGTAATGAAAAACTGTTTTTT
TRBJ2-1 . . TRBV5-5 CASSFYVHEQFF TGTGCCAGCAGCTTTTACGTCCATGAGCAGTTCTTC
TRBJ1-2 . . TRBV10-3 CAISGNPGQLNYGYTF TGTGCCATCAGTGGCAACCCGGGACAACTTAACTATGGCTACACCTTC
TRBJ1-4 . . TRBV5-1 CASSFAPGRNEKLFF TGCGCCAGCAGCTTCGCCCCAGGGCGTAATGAAAAACTGTTTTTT
TRBJ2-7 . . TRBV2 CASLEQQLVCFSYEQYF TGTGCCAGCCTAGAACAACAACTTGTCTGTTTTTCTTACGAGCAGTACTTC
TRBJ2-5 . TRBD2 TRBV7-9 CASSLGGGQETQYF TGTGCCAGCAGCTTAGGGGGGGGCCAAGAGACCCAGTACTTC
TRBJ2-5 . TRBD1 TRBV5-4 CASSRTGALFSEETQYF TGTGCCAGCAGTCGGACAGGGGCATTGTTTTCGGAAGAGACCCAGTACTTC
TRBJ2-5 . . TRBV7-9 CASSPRWGEGDQETQYF TGTGCCAGCAGCCCCCGTTGGGGGGAGGGGGACCAAGAGACCCAGTACTTC
TRBJ2-3 . TRBD1 TRBV28 CASSLYLSGTGGGPDTQYF TGTGCCAGCAGTTTGTATCTATCTGGGACAGGTGGAGGGCCAGATACGCAGTATTTT
TRBJ1-5 . . TRBV15 CATSPLGENQPQHF TGTGCCACCAGTCCCCTAGGGGAAAATCAGCCCCAGCATTTT
TRBJ1-1 . . TRBV4-2 CASSQDRFGGTEAFF TGTGCCAGCAGCCAAGATCGGTTTGGGGGGACTGAAGCTTTCTTT
TRBJ2-7 . . TRBV30 CAWSVAAEQYF TGTGCCTGGAGTGTGGCAGCCGAGCAGTACTTC
TRBJ2-7 . . TRBV5-1 CASSLATGLALQGNSYEQYF TGCGCCAGCAGCTTGGCCACGGGTTTGGCACTACAGGGTAATTCCTACGAGCAGTACTTC
TRBJ1-1 few . TRBV9 CASSATGRSTEAFF TGTGCCAGCAGCGCAACAGGGAGGAGCACTGAAGCTTTCTTT
TRBJ1-3 . . TRBV6-4 CASSAGLSGNTIYF TGTGCCAGCAGTGCCGGTTTATCTGGAAACACCATATATTTT
TRBJ2-3 . . TRBV5-1 CASSLAGDGDTQYF TGCGCCAGCAGCTTGGCGGGAGACGGGGATACGCAGTATTTT
TRBJ2-1 . TRBD1 TRBV9 CASSPGQYNEQFF TGTGCCAGCAGCCCGGGACAGTACAATGAGCAGTTCTTC
TRBJ1-1 . TRBD1 TRBV7-9 CASSQGQQNTEAFF TGTGCCAGCAGTCAGGGACAGCAGAACACTGAAGCTTTCTTT
TRBJ2-1 . TRBD2 TRBV9 CASSHTSGTYNEQFF TGTGCCAGCAGCCATACTAGCGGGACCTACAATGAGCAGTTCTTC
TRBJ1-3 . TRBD1 TRBV18 CASSAGQAPGNTIYF TGTGCCAGCTCAGCGGGACAGGCCCCTGGAAACACCATATATTTT
TRBJ1-6 . . TRBV9 CASSVGMALGSPLHF TGTGCCAGCAGCGTAGGTATGGCCTTAGGTTCACCCCTCCACTTT
TRBJ2-6 . TRBD1 TRBV10-1 CASSETGAGANVLTF TGCGCCAGCAGTGAGACAGGGGCTGGGGCCAACGTCCTGACTTTC
TRBJ1-2 . TRBD1 TRBV5-1 CASSLAETDRGHGYTF TGCGCCAGCAGCTTGGCCGAAACGGACAGGGGCCATGGCTACACCTTC
TRBJ2-5 . TRBD1 TRBV18 CASSPPWGQGEETQYF TGTGCCAGCTCACCTCCGTGGGGACAGGGAGAAGAGACCCAGTACTTC
TRBJ2-7 . TRBD1 TRBV6-1 CASSEVAGGRYEQYF TGTGCCAGCAGTGAAGTGGCAGGGGGCCGGTACGAGCAGTACTTC
TRBJ2-1 . TRBD1 TRBV6-1 CASSSRTGSYNEQFF TGTGCCAGCAGTTCCCGGACAGGGTCCTACAATGAGCAGTTCTTC
TRBJ1-6 . . TRBV6-1 CASGQQSSYNSPLHF TGTGCCAGCGGGCAACAAAGCTCCTATAATTCACCCCTCCACTTT
TRBJ2-4 . TRBD1 TRBV19 CASSIGLFTTGKNIQYF TGTGCCAGTAGTATAGGTCTTTTTACGACAGGGAAAAACATTCAGTACTTC
TRBJ2-3 . . TRBV28 CASSSYLYTQYF TGTGCCAGCAGCTCCTATCTATATACGCAGTATTTT
TRBJ2-7 . TRBD2 TRBV7-9 CASSFGLAGAYEQYF TGTGCCAGCAGCTTTGGACTAGCGGGAGCCTACGAGCAGTACTTC
TRBJ2-3 . . TRBV6-5 CASRPGVATDTQYF TGTGCCAGCAGGCCCGGGGTAGCAACAGATACGCAGTATTTT
TRBJ2-7 once . TRBV5-6 CASSDTYEQYF TGTGCCAGCAGCGACACCTACGAGCAGTACTTC
TRBJ2-2 . TRBD2 TRBV13 CASSRLAGSGAGELFF TGTGCCAGCAGCAGACTAGCGGGGAGCGGCGCCGGGGAGCTGTTTTTT
TRBJ2-5 . . TRBV5-8 CASSKIFGEQETQYF TGTGCCAGCAGCAAAATATTTGGAGAGCAAGAGACCCAGTACTTC
TRBJ2-7 . TRBD1 TRBV4-1 CASSDGTGAYEQYF TGCGCCAGCAGCGACGGGACAGGGGCCTACGAGCAGTACTTC
TRBJ1-3 once . TRBV30 CAWNLPRFSGNTIYF TGTGCCTGGAACCTCCCCAGGTTCTCTGGAAACACCATATATTTT
TRBJ1-1 few . TRBV21-1 CASSKRDRDGTEAFF TGTGCCAGCAGCAAGAGGGACAGGGATGGCACTGAAGCTTTCTTT
TRBJ2-3 . . TRBV2 CASSLYTDTQYF TGTGCCAGCAGTCTCTACACAGATACGCAGTATTTT